This T cell receptor beta chain was captured by sequencing in a study of naive and memory T cell subsets. This clonotype was found many times. The SP2 primer and nested alpha and beta constant region primers amplified ligated cDNA in four rounds. MiXCR was run by TCRdb on the 5' RACE reads, yielding one entry per CDR3 protein. The table includes 32,000 or so distinct CDR3 sequences, roughly a sixth detected once. TCR cDNA received a 3' ligated oligonucleotide that carried a UMI. Reverse transcription used DNase-treated unsorted total RNA, aiming for roughly 1 to 1000 ng. The CDR3 totals 13 residues. Germline V lookup: CDR1 DFQATT, CDR2 SNEGSKA (reference sequence). Deletions cut 5 bases from V and 14 bases from J, with 19 bases between.

This chain joins TRBV20-1 and TRBJ1-6; D gene uncertain. This clonotype originated in a female donor in good health. CDR3 DNA sequence: TGCAGTGCTGACCGCCGCCCGGAATTGTCCCTCCACTTT. It is translated as CSADRRPELSLHF.